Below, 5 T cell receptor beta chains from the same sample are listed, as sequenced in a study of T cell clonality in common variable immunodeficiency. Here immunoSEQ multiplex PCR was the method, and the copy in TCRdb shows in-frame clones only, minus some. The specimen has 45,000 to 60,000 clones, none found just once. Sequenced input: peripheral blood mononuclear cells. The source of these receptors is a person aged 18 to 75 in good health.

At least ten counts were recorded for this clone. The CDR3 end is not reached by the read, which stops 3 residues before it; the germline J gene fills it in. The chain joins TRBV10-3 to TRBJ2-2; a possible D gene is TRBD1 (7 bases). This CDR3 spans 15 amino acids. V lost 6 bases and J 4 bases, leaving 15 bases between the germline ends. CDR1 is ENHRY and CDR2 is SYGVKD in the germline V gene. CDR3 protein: CAIRAGQTTTGELFF. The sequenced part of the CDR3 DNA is TGTGCCATCAGGGCGGGACAGACGACCACCGGGGAG.

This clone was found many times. The CDR3 loop is CASSPRTGGFYGYTF. The sequenced part of the CDR3 DNA is TGTGCCAGCAGCCCCAGGACAGGGGGATTCTATGGC. V gene TRBV4-2 combines with J gene TRBJ1-2, with 10 bases identical to TRBD1. The read gets to within 3 residues of the CDR3 end, and the germline J gene fills in the rest. The germline V gene encodes CDR1 LGHNA and CDR2 YNFKEQ. V shed 4 bases and J 4 bases; nucleotides not matched to a gene: 6. CDR3 length equals 15 residues.

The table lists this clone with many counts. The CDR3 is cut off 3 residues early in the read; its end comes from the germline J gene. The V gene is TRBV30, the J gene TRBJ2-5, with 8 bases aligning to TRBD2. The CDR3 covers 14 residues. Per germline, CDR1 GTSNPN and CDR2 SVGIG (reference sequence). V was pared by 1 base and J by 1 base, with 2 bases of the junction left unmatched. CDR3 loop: CAWSARGGQETQYF. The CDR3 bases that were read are TGTGCCTGGAGTGCTCGGGGGGGCCAAGAGACC.

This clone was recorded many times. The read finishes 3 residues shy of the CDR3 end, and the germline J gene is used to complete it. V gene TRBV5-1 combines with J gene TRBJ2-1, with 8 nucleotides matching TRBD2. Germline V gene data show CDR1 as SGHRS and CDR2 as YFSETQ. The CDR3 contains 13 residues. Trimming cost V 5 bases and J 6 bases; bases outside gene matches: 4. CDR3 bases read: TGCGCCAGCAGGGGAGGGACTAGCAATGAG. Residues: CASRGGTSNE. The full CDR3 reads CASRGGTSNEQFF.

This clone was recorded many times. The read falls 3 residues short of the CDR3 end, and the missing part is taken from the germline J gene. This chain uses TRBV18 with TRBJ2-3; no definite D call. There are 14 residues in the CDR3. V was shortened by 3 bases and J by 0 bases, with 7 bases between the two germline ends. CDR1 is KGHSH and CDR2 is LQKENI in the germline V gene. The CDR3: CASSPQGSTDTQYF. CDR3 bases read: TGTGCCAGCTCACCCCAAGGGAGCACAGATACG.